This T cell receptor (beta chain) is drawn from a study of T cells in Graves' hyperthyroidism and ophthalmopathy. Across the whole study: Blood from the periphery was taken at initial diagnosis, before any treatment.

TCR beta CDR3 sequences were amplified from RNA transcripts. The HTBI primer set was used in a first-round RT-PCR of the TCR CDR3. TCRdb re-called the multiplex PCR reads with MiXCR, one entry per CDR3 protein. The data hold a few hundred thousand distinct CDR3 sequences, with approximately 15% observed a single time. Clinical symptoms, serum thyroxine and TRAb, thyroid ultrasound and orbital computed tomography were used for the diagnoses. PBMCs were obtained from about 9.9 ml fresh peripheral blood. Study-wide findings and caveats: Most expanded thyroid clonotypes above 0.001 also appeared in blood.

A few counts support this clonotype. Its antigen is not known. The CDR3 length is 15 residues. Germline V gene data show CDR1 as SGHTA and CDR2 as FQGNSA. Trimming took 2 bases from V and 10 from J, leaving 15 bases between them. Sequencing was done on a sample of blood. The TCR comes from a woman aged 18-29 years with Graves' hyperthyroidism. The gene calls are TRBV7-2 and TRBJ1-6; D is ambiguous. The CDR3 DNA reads TGTGCCAGCAGCTTATTCGGCGGAGGCCAGTCACCCCTCCACTTT. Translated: CASSLFGGGQSPLHF.